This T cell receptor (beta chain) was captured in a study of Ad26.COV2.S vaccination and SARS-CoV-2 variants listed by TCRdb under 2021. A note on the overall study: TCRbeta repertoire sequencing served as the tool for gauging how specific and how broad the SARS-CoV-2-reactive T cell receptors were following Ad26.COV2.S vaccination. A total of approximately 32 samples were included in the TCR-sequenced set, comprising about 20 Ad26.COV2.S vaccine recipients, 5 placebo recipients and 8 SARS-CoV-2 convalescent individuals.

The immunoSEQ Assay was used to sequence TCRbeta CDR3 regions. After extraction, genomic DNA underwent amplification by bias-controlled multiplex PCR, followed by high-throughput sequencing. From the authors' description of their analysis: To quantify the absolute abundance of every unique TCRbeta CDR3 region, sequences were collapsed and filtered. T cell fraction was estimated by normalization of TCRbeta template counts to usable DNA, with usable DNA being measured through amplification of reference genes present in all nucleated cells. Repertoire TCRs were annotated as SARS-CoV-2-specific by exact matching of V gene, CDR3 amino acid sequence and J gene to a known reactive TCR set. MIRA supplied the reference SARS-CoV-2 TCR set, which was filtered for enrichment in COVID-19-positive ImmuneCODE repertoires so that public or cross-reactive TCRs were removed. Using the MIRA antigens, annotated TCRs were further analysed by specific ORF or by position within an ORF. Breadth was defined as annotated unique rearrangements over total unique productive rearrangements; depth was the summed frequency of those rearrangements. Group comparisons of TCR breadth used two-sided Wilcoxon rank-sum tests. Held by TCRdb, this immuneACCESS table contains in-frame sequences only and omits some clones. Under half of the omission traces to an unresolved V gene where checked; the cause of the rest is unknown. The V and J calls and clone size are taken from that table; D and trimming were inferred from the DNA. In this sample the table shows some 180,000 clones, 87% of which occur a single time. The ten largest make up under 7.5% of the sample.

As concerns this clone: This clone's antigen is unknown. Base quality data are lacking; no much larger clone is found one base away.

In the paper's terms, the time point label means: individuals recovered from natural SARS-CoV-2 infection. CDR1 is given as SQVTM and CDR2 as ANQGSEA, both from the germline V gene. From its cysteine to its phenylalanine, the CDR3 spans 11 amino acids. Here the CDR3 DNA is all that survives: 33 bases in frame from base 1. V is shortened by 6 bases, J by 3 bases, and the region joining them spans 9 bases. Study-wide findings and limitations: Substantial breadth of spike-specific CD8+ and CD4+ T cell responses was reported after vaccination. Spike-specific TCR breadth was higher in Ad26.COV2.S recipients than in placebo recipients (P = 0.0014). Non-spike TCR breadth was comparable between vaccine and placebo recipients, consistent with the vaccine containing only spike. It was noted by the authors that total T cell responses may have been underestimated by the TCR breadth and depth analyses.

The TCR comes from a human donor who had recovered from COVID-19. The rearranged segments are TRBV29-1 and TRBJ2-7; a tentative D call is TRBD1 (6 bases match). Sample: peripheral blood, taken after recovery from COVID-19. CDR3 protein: CSVADSYEQYF. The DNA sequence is TGCAGCGTCGCGGACAGCTACGAGCAGTACTTC.